The 27 T cell receptor beta chains listed next were all sequenced from one sample in a study of blood T cell repertoires in COVID-19. Here immunoSEQ multiplex PCR was the method, and the copy in TCRdb shows in-frame clones only, minus some. The data hold some 41,000 clones, with approximately 83% observed a single time. Sequenced sample: peripheral blood. These receptors originate from a man older than 75 in a cohort sampled during active COVID-19.

The V and J genes are TRBV18 and TRBJ1-1; TRBD1 aligns across 8 bases. Germline CDR1 reads KGHSH; CDR2 reads LQKENI. V was pared by 3 bases and J by 0 bases, with 3 bases of the junction left unmatched. This CDR3 region has 15 residues. For the CDR3, the DNA is TGTGCCAGCTCACCGGACAGGGTCGTGAACACTGAAGCTTTCTTT. Protein: CASSPDRVVNTEAFF.

The rearrangement joins TRBV30 to TRBJ2-5; 9 bases agree with TRBD2. Looked up from germline, CDR1 is GTSNPN and CDR2 is SVGIG (reference sequence). There are 11 residues in the CDR3. The junction had 0 bases not matched to a gene; V was cut back by 5 bases and J by 5 bases. CDR3 in DNA: TGTGCCTGGGCGGGAGGGGAGACCCAGTACTTC. Its translation is CAWAGGETQYF.

This clone showed up just once. CDR3 protein: CASSLLEGLSNSPLHF. In DNA, the CDR3 is TGTGCCAGCTCACTCTTAGAGGGACTGTCTAATTCACCCCTCCACTTT. This sequence joins TRBV2 and TRBJ1-6; weak D call: TRBD1 (5 bases). The CDR3 runs to 16 residues. Looked up from germline, CDR1 is SNHLY and CDR2 is FYNNEI. Trimming removed 8 bases at V and 6 bases at J, with 20 bases between.

The chain has TRBV19 and TRBJ2-1; D perhaps matches TRBD1 (5 bases). Germline CDR1 reads LNHDA; CDR2 reads SQIVND (reference sequence). This CDR3 region has 16 residues. The germline V and J ends were trimmed by 6 bases and 0 bases, with 15 bases remaining between them. CDR3 in amino acids: CASRFLRGGSYNEQFF. In DNA, the CDR3 is TGTGCCAGTAGATTCCTAAGGGGCGGCTCCTACAATGAGCAGTTCTTC.

This clone was seen only once. The chain has TRBV21-1 and TRBJ1-5; the D call of TRBD1 is as the table states it, not checked on the DNA. TRBV21-1 is designated a pseudogene. The CDR3 totals 15 residues. The CDR3: CASRGDKYSNQPQHF. CDR3 in DNA: TGTGCCAGCAGGGGGGACAAGTATAGCAATCAGCCCCAGCATTTT.

The chain carries TRBV9 and TRBJ2-3; tentatively, D is TRBD2 (6 bases). The CDR3 is 15 residues long. Trimming left V 0 bases short and J 0 bases short, with 8 bases between. CDR1 and CDR2 (germline): SGDLS, YYNGEE. This CDR3 is CASSVGGASTDTQYF. The CDR3 DNA reads as TGTGCCAGCAGCGTAGGCGGGGCTAGCACAGATACGCAGTATTTT.

This chain joins TRBV6-6 and TRBJ1-4, with D uncertain. Trimming removed 8 bases from V and 0 bases from J, with 7 bases in between. The CDR3 spans 13 residues. Looked up from germline, CDR1 is MNHNY and CDR2 is SVGAGI (reference sequence). CDR3 DNA: TGTGCCAGCCGGCAGGCAACTAATGAAAAACTGTTTTTT. Amino acids: CASRQATNEKLFF.

This sequence joins TRBV5-1 and TRBJ2-5; TRBD2 matches at 8 bases. CDR1 and CDR2 from the germline V gene are SGHRS and YFSETQ. The V and J ends lost 7 bases and 0 bases, in that order; junction bases with no gene match: 8. This CDR3 has 15 residues. Here the CDR3 DNA reads TGCGCCAGCTCCCTTAGCGGGGTAAACCAAGAGACCCAGTACTTC. Amino acid sequence: CASSLSGVNQETQYF.

The chain is built from TRBV4-1 and TRBJ1-5, with D maybe TRBD1 (5 bases). Deletions cut 2 bases from V and 3 bases from J, with 8 bases between. CDR1 MGHRA and CDR2 YSYEKL come from the germline V gene. The CDR3 length is 14 residues. In nucleotides, the CDR3 is TGCGCCAGCAGCCAACAGGGTATCAATCAGCCCCAGCATTTT. Translated: CASSQQGINQPQHF.

J is TRBJ2-6 and V is TRBV9; weak D call: TRBD2 (6 bases). The CDR3 is 15 residues long. Trimming removed 3 bases from V and 2 bases from J, with 9 bases in between. Germline V gene data show CDR1 as SGDLS and CDR2 as YYNGEE. In DNA form, the CDR3 reads TGTGCCAGCAGCGCGGAGGGCACTGGGGCCAACGTCCTGACTTTC. Residues: CASSAEGTGANVLTF. Based on the CDR3 plus reference TRBV9 and TRBJ2-6, the full variable domain is DSGVTQTPKHLITATGQRVTLRCSPRSGDLSVYWYQQSLDQGLQFLIQYYNGEERAKGNILERFSAQQFPDLHSELNLSSLELGDSALYFCASSAEGTGANVLTFGAGSRLTVL.

The J gene is TRBJ2-1, the V gene TRBV10-3; perhaps TRBD2 as D (5 bases). The V end lost 0 bases, the J end lost 10 bases, and 10 bases lay between the germline ends. The germline V gene encodes CDR1 ENHRY and CDR2 SYGVKD. The CDR3 is 13 residues long. In DNA, the CDR3 is TGTGCCATCAGTGAGTCTGGCCGCGGGGAGCAGTTCTTC. Translation: CAISESGRGEQFF.

About this clone itself: An end of the junction differs from the germline gene, which may be a read error. The CDR3 loop reads CASSQRQGSTEVFF. Written as DNA, the CDR3 is TGTGCCAGCAGCCAGCGCCAGGGTTCCACTGAAGTTTTCTTT. The chain uses TRBV3-1 (or the pseudogene TRBV3-2) and TRBJ1-1; D is perhaps TRBD1 (5 bases). Germline V CDR1 and CDR2: LGHDT, YNNKEL (reference sequence). The CDR3 is 14 residues long.

This clone was observed a single time. The CDR3 is CASRETSGGETQYF. CDR3 DNA: TGTGCCAGCAGGGAGACTAGCGGGGGAGAGACCCAGTACTTC. The chain couples TRBV2 to TRBJ2-5, with TRBD2 matching over 12 bases. CDR3 length: 14 amino acids. Germline lookup yields CDR1 SNHLY and CDR2 FYNNEI. V lost 6 bases to trimming and J lost 4 bases; unmatched junction nucleotides: 3.

The genes are TRBV5-4 and TRBJ2-1; 8 bases are shared with TRBD1. V dropped 3 bases and J dropped 0; count of bases not matched to a gene: 5. The CDR3 contains 16 residues. The germline V gene has CDR1 SGHNT and CDR2 YYREEE (reference sequence). This chain's CDR3 is CASSSRQGPSYNEQFF. Written as DNA, the CDR3 is TGTGCCAGCAGCTCCCGACAGGGGCCCTCCTACAATGAGCAGTTCTTC.

The chain is built from TRBV5-1 and TRBJ1-2; TRBD1 might be the D (5 bases). Germline loops: CDR1 SGHRS, CDR2 YFSETQ. The V end was cut by 2 bases, the J end by 3 bases, with 8 bases between. CDR3 length: 13 amino acids. CDR3 loop: CASSFWGDYGYTF. CDR3 in DNA: TGCGCCAGCAGCTTTTGGGGCGACTATGGCTACACCTTC.

This rearrangement joins TRBV30 to TRBJ2-3, with a weak D call TRBD1 (7 bases). The CDR3 has 11 residues. Germline V gene data show CDR1 as GTSNPN and CDR2 as SVGIG (reference sequence). V dropped 1 base and J dropped 10 bases, with 9 bases sitting between them. Here the CDR3 DNA reads TGTGCCTGGAGTGGCAGGGGGGCGCAGTATTTT. Protein product: CAWSGRGAQYF.

The CDR3 DNA is TGTGCCAGCAGCTGGGCGGCTAGCGGGAGCAATGAGCAGTTCTTC. Amino acid sequence: CASSWAASGSNEQFF. The V gene is TRBV5-4, the J gene TRBJ2-1, with 10 bases lining up with TRBD2. Germline V gene sequence: CDR1 SGHNT, CDR2 YYREEE (reference sequence). This CDR3 contains 15 residues. V lost 3 bases and J lost 6; bases outside the gene matches: 6.

This chain joins TRBV7-2 and TRBJ2-6, with a tentative D call TRBD2 (7 bases). V was cut by 5 bases and J by 4 bases, with 15 bases left in between. The CDR3 is made up of 16 amino acids. The germline gives CDR1 SGHTA, CDR2 FQGNSA. The CDR3 here is CASSQRGGSGANVLTF. The CDR3 DNA reads as TGTGCCAGCAGCCAGAGGGGGGGTTCCGGGGCCAACGTCCTGACTTTC.

The gene calls are TRBV28 and TRBJ1-1, with 7 bases matching TRBD1. The CDR3 is 15 residues long. Trimming took 5 bases from V and 3 from J; bases not matched to a gene: 9. Germline values: CDR1 MDHEN, CDR2 SYDVKM. The CDR3 DNA reads as TGTGCCAGCAGTGTCGGGGGCAGGGGGGACACTGAAGCTTTCTTT. Protein sequence: CASSVGGRGDTEAFF.

The chain recombines TRBV13 with TRBJ2-1, with unresolved D. The CDR3 runs 17 residues. V lost 4 bases, J lost 1 base, and 17 bases lay in between. The germline gives CDR1 PRHDT, CDR2 FYEKMQ (reference sequence). The CDR3 DNA reads as TGTGCCAGCAGCTCCAGAAGAGGTCTATCGTCCTACAATGAGCAGTTCTTC. Its translation is CASSSRRGLSSYNEQFF.

The chain recombines TRBV7-9 with TRBJ2-2, with TRBD2 matching over 7 bases. The V segment lost 1 base and the J segment 3 bases; nucleotides outside the gene matches: 5. The CDR3 has 16 residues. Germline CDR1 SEHNR, CDR2 FQNEAQ (reference sequence). The chain's CDR3 is CASSLVVGGYTGELFF. The CDR3 coding sequence is TGTGCCAGCAGCTTAGTCGTCGGGGGGTACACCGGGGAGCTGTTTTTT.

The rearrangement uses TRBV4-2 and TRBJ2-3, with a possible D match to TRBD1 (6 bases). CDR1 LGHNA and CDR2 YNFKEQ come from the germline V gene. This CDR3 is built from 16 residues. The germline V and J ends were trimmed by 1 base and 5 bases, with 16 bases remaining between them. In DNA form, the CDR3 reads TGTGCCAGCAGCCAAGCCTATGGTGGGGGCGGAGATACGCAGTATTTT. Protein sequence: CASSQAYGGGGDTQYF.

The V gene is TRBV19, the J gene TRBJ1-1, with 9 bases aligning to TRBD1. The junction had 5 bases not matched to a gene; V was cut back by 5 bases and J by 4 bases. The CDR3 is 14 amino acids. The germline V gene encodes CDR1 LNHDA and CDR2 SQIVND (reference sequence). The CDR3 region is CASSVGTGSTEAFF. DNA of the CDR3: TGTGCCAGTAGTGTCGGGACAGGGAGCACTGAAGCTTTCTTT.

The chain employs TRBV28 and TRBJ2-7; 10 bases are shared with TRBD1. The CDR3 runs to 13 residues. The germline V gene encodes CDR1 MDHEN and CDR2 SYDVKM. With V trimmed by 8 bases and J by 5 bases, 6 bases remained unmatched. In nucleotides, the CDR3 is TGTGCCAGCGCGGGACAGGGGCACAACGAGCAGTACTTC. As protein: CASAGQGHNEQYF.

This chain connects TRBV11-2 to TRBJ2-2; 8 bases are shared with TRBD2. Germline V lookup: CDR1 SGHAT, CDR2 FQNNGV. The CDR3 runs to 17 residues. V trimming: 7 bases; J trimming: 0 bases; junction bases outside the gene matches: 10. The CDR3, as DNA: TGTGCCAGCACCCCATACTTAGCGGGGTCGAACACCGGGGAGCTGTTTTTT. Amino acid sequence: CASTPYLAGSNTGELFF.

This chain connects TRBV21-1 to TRBJ2-1; the DNA was not used to check the table's D call, TRBD2. TRBV21-1 is shown as a pseudogene. The CDR3 has 15 amino acids. The CDR3 sequence: CASSKGTGGNNEQFF. In nucleotides, the CDR3 is TGTGCCAGCAGCAAAGGGACGGGAGGGAACAATGAGCAGTTCTTC.

This chain connects TRBV30 to TRBJ2-3, with D uncertain. Trimming pared 0 bases from V and 3 bases from J, leaving 7 bases between. This CDR3 spans 13 amino acids. Germline CDR1 is GTSNPN and CDR2 is SVGIG (reference sequence). The CDR3 region is CAWSVPGTDTQYF. CDR3 in DNA: TGTGCCTGGAGTGTTCCAGGTACAGATACGCAGTATTTT.